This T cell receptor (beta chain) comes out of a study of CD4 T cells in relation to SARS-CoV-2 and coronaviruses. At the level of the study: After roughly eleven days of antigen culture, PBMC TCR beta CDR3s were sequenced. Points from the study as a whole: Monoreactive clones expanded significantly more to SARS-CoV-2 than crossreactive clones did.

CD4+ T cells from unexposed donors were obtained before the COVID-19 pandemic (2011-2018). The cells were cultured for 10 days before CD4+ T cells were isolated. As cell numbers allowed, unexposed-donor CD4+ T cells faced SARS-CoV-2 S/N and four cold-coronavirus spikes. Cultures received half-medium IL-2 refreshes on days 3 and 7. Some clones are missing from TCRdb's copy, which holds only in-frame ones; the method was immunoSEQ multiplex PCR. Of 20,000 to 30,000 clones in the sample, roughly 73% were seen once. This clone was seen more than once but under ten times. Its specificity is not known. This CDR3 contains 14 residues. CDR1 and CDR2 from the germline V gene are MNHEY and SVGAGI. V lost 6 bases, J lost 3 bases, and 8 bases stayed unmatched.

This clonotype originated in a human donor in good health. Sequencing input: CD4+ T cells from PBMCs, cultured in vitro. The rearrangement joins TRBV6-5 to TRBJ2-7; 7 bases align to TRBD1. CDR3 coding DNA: TGTGCCAGCAGGAGGGGGCAGGGTTTCTACGAGCAGTACTTC. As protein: CASRRGQGFYEQYF.